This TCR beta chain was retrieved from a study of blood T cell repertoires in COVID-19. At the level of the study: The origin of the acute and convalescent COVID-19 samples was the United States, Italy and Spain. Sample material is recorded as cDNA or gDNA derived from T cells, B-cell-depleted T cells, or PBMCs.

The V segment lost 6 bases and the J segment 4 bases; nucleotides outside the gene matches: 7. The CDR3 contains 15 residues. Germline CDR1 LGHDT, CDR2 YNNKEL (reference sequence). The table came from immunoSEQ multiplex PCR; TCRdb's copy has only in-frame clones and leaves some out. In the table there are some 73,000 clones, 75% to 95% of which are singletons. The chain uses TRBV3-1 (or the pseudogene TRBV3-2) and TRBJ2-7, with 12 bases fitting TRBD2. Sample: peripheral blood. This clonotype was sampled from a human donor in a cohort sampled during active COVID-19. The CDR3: CASSPGLAGSYEQYF. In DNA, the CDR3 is TGTGCCAGCAGTCCGGGACTAGCGGGTTCTTACGAGCAGTACTTC.